The 32 T cell receptor beta chains below all came from one sample that was sequenced in a study of cytomegalovirus exposure and HLA in healthy donors. TCRdb keeps only in-frame clones here, not all; method: immunoSEQ multiplex PCR. The sample yields some 76,000 clones, 90% to 95% seen once. Sequenced input: PBMCs. All receptors come from a woman under 30 in good health and CMV-seronegative.

The chain joins TRBV5-1 to TRBJ2-5; 12 bases are shared with TRBD2. After removal of 5 bases from V and 1 base from J, the junction contained 6 bases not matched to a gene. This CDR3 has 16 residues. The germline gives CDR1 SGHRS, CDR2 YFSETQ. CDR3 bases: TGCGCCAGCAGTCCCAGACTAGCGGGAGCCCAAGAGACCCAGTACTTC. This codes for CASSPRLAGAQETQYF.

This rearrangement joins TRBV19 to TRBJ2-2; 8 bases line up with TRBD2. The CDR3 sequence is 19 residues long. V lost 5 bases to trimming and J lost 2 bases; unmatched junction nucleotides: 16. CDR1 is LNHDA, CDR2 SQIVND, per germline (reference sequence). The CDR3 here is CASSPLGFAGGPNTGELFF. The CDR3 nucleotides are TGTGCCAGTAGTCCCCTCGGGTTTGCGGGAGGCCCAAACACCGGGGAGCTGTTTTTT. Full variable domain (remainder filled in from reference TRBV19 and TRBJ2-2): DGGITQSPKYLFRKEGQNVTLSCEQNLNHDAMYWYRQDPGQGLRLIYYSQIVNDFQKGDIAEGYSVSREKKESFPLTVTSAQKNPTAFYLCASSPLGFAGGPNTGELFFGEGSRLTVL.

The rearrangement uses TRBV28 and TRBJ1-6; D is unresolved. Germline V gives CDR1 MDHEN, CDR2 SYDVKM. Between the trimmed V and J ends, which lost 2 bases and 10 bases, there was a span of 12 bases. The CDR3 length is 14 residues. Written as DNA, the CDR3 is TGTGCCAGCAGTTTAGAGGGTTTCGCCTCACCCCTCCACTTT. Protein sequence: CASSLEGFASPLHF. The variable domain in full, completed from reference TRBV28 and TRBJ1-6, reads DVKVTQSSRYLVKRTGEKVFLECVQDMDHENMFWYRQDPGLGLRLIYFSYDVKMKEKGDIPEGYSVSREKKERFSLILESASTNQTSMYLCASSLEGFASPLHFGNGTRLTVT.

V usage is TRBV20-1 and J usage is TRBJ2-4; possibly TRBD1 for D (5 bases). The CDR3 consists of 10 residues. Germline V gene data show CDR1 as DFQATT and CDR2 as SNEGSKA (reference sequence). V dropped 8 bases and J dropped 6 bases, with 8 bases sitting between them. The CDR3 coding sequence is TGCAGTCCCGACAGAAACATTCAGTACTTC. Translation gives CSPDRNIQYF.

The J gene is TRBJ2-7, the V gene TRBV27; D may be TRBD1 (5 bases). V was pared by 6 bases and J by 1 base, with 13 bases between. There are 14 residues in the CDR3. CDR1 is MNHEY and CDR2 is SMNVEV in the germline V gene (reference sequence). In DNA, the CDR3 is TGTGCCAGCAGACCACTTGACAGTTCCTACGAGCAGTACTTC. Translating it yields CASRPLDSSYEQYF.

The genes are TRBV18 and TRBJ2-7; TRBD2 might be the D (6 bases). Trimming left V 4 bases short and J 2 bases short, with 18 bases between. CDR1 and CDR2 (germline): KGHSH, LQKENI. The CDR3 length is 16 residues. CDR3 DNA: TGTGCCAGCTCACTCACCGGGGACGGGAGTCCCTACGAGCAGTACTTC. This sequence encodes CASSLTGDGSPYEQYF.

This chain connects TRBV7-8 to TRBJ2-1, with 11 nucleotides matching TRBD2. The V segment lost 5 bases and the J segment 8 bases; nucleotides outside the gene matches: 14. Germline V gene sequence: CDR1 SGHVS, CDR2 FQNEAQ. The CDR3 totals 17 residues. The CDR3 DNA sequence: TGTGCCAGCAGCCCGATAGCGGGAGGGAAGAAACTACATGAGCAGTTCTTC. Encoded protein: CASSPIAGGKKLHEQFF.

The V call is TRBV29-1, the J call TRBJ2-3; TRBD1 matches at 9 bases. Germline CDR1 and CDR2: SQVTM and ANQGSEA. The CDR3 extends over 14 amino acids. Germline trimming cut 6 bases from V and 0 bases from J; bases unmatched to any gene: 4. The CDR3 sequence is CSVKGTGSTDTQYF. The CDR3 region has the DNA TGCAGCGTCAAAGGGACAGGGAGCACAGATACGCAGTATTTT.

This clone has a single count. The chain combines TRBV7-9 with TRBJ1-1, with 8 positions matching TRBD1. After removal of 1 base from V and 8 bases from J, the junction contained 3 bases not matched to a gene. This CDR3 is 13 amino acids long. Germline loops: CDR1 SEHNR, CDR2 FQNEAQ (reference sequence). The chain's CDR3 is CASSLVTGVEAFF. In nucleotides, the CDR3 is TGTGCCAGCAGCTTAGTGACAGGGGTGGAAGCTTTCTTT.

J is TRBJ2-2 and V is TRBV28; 7 nucleotides align to TRBD2. The CDR3 extends over 17 amino acids. Germline V gene data show CDR1 as MDHEN and CDR2 as SYDVKM. Germline trimming cut 6 bases from V and 5 bases from J; bases unmatched to any gene: 15. The CDR3 loop reads CASSRSGGGRATGELFF. The CDR3 bases are TGTGCCAGCAGCCGATCGGGTGGCGGGAGAGCGACCGGGGAGCTGTTTTTT.

The CDR3 sequence is CASRATSGGIAGELFF. For the CDR3, the DNA is TGCGCCAGCAGGGCTACTAGCGGGGGGATCGCCGGGGAGCTGTTTTTT. The J gene is TRBJ2-2, the V gene TRBV10-1, with 12 bases fitting TRBD2. V dropped 6 bases and J dropped 6; count of bases not matched to a gene: 8. Per the germline V gene, CDR1 is WNHNN and CDR2 is SYGVQD (reference sequence). The CDR3 is 16 residues long.

V is TRBV2 and J is TRBJ2-1; D possibly corresponds to TRBD1 (5 bases). This CDR3 comprises 15 residues. V was clipped by 5 bases and J by 3 bases, with 14 bases between them. CDR1 is SNHLY, CDR2 FYNNEI, per germline. Written as DNA, the CDR3 is TGTGCCAGCAGTCGTGGTCGACAGTACTACAATGAGCAGTTCTTC. Protein product: CASSRGRQYYNEQFF.

The V and J genes are TRBV30 and TRBJ1-1; possibly TRBD1 for D (6 bases). Germline assignment: CDR1 GTSNPN and CDR2 SVGIG (reference sequence). V was clipped by 2 bases and J by 3 bases, with 16 bases between them. The CDR3 consists of 15 residues. The CDR3 sequence is CAWSHPEGGDTEAFF. CDR3 bases: TGTGCCTGGAGTCACCCGGAAGGGGGAGACACTGAAGCTTTCTTT.

V gene TRBV19 combines with J gene TRBJ2-1; 9 bases align to TRBD1. From germline, CDR1 is LNHDA and CDR2 SQIVND (reference sequence). The CDR3 sequence is 14 residues long. J was trimmed by 7 bases and V by 3 bases; bases with no gene match: 4. The CDR3 DNA is TGTGCCAGTAGTATTGGGACAGGGAAAAATGAGCAGTTCTTC. This translates into CASSIGTGKNEQFF.

This sequence joins TRBV7-9 and TRBJ1-3, with 7 bases aligning to TRBD1. This CDR3 is 16 amino acids long. CDR1 and CDR2 (germline): SEHNR, FQNEAQ (reference sequence). J lost 0 bases, V lost 5 bases, and 7 bases had no gene match. CDR3 protein: CASSLPGQSSGNTIYF. DNA for the CDR3: TGTGCCAGCAGCCTACCGGGACAGAGCTCTGGAAACACCATATATTTT.

This rearrangement joins TRBV7-9 to TRBJ2-7; TRBD1 matches at 8 bases. Germline CDR1 is SEHNR and CDR2 is FQNEAQ (reference sequence). Trimming at V came to 4 bases and at J to 1 base, leaving 15 bases not matched to a gene. The length of the CDR3 is 18 residues. In DNA, the CDR3 is TGTGCCAGCAGCTACAACCCGACAGGGGACAGCGTTTCCTACGAGCAGTACTTC. Amino acids: CASSYNPTGDSVSYEQYF. Together with reference TRBV7-9 and TRBJ2-7, the CDR3 gives the full variable domain: DTGVSQNPRHKITKRGQNVTFRCDPISEHNRLYWYRQTLGQGPEFLTYFQNEAQLEKSRLLSDRFSAERPKGSFSTLEIQRTEQGDSAMYLCASSYNPTGDSVSYEQYFGPGTRLTVT.

This clone was observed a single time. J is TRBJ1-4 and V is TRBV2; 11 positions match TRBD1. Trimming removed 8 bases from V and 1 base from J; junction bases left unmatched: 3. Germline V lookup: CDR1 SNHLY, CDR2 FYNNEI. The CDR3 totals 15 residues. In DNA form, the CDR3 reads TGTGCCAGCTGGGACAGGGGGAGAACTAATGAAAAACTGTTTTTT. It yields the protein CASWDRGRTNEKLFF.

The chain carries TRBV5-4 and TRBJ2-1; D remains unclear. V dropped 0 bases and J dropped 3 bases, with 13 bases sitting between them. The CDR3 covers 16 residues. CDR1 is SGHNT, CDR2 YYREEE, per germline (reference sequence). CDR3: CASSLGPNDIYNEQFF. In nucleotides, the CDR3 is TGTGCCAGCAGCTTGGGGCCCAACGATATCTACAATGAGCAGTTCTTC.

In the case of this clone: The identical CDR3 is also encoded by other nucleotide sequences in the sample. The chain carries TRBV4-2 and TRBJ1-5; 8 bases align to TRBD1. The CDR3 loop spans 15 amino acids. Per germline, CDR1 LGHNA and CDR2 YNFKEQ. The junction had 3 bases not matched to a gene; V was cut back by 3 bases and J by 2 bases. Written as DNA, the CDR3 is TGTGCCAGCAGCCAGCCGGGACAGGGCAATCAGCCCCAGCATTTT. This encodes CASSQPGQGNQPQHF.

The rearrangement joins TRBV5-1 to TRBJ2-3; D is ambiguous. V lost 0 bases to trimming and J lost 1 base, with 12 bases between them. The CDR3 has 16 residues. Germline CDR1 SGHRS, CDR2 YFSETQ. The CDR3 protein is CASSLGAPPGTDTQYF. The CDR3 bases are TGCGCCAGCAGCTTGGGGGCGCCCCCTGGCACAGATACGCAGTATTTT. The full variable domain, rest sourced from reference TRBV5-1 and TRBJ2-3, is KAGVTQTPRYLIKTRGQQVTLSCSPISGHRSVSWYQQTPGQGLQFLFEYFSETQRNKGNFPGRFSGRQFSNSRSEMNVSTLELGDSALYLCASSLGAPPGTDTQYFGPGTRLTVL.

As to this clone: This sample also contains other DNA sequences that code for the same CDR3. The J gene is TRBJ2-7, the V gene TRBV5-1, with 9 bases identical to TRBD1. Germline CDR1 SGHRS, CDR2 YFSETQ. V lost 4 bases, J lost 4 bases, and 3 bases stayed unmatched. This CDR3 has 13 residues. CDR3 coding DNA: TGCGCCAGCAGCCTGGACAGGGGATACGAGCAGTACTTC. This translates into CASSLDRGYEQYF.

This sequence joins TRBV7-2 and TRBJ2-7; 8 positions agree with TRBD1. Germline-derived CDR1 and CDR2 are SGHTA and FQGNSA. The CDR3 contains 15 residues. V shed 5 bases and J 4 bases; nucleotides not matched to a gene: 10. CDR3 residues: CASSARTGGFYEQYF. DNA of the CDR3: TGTGCCAGCAGCGCCCGAACAGGGGGTTTTTACGAGCAGTACTTC.

Concerning this clone itself: Germline is not matched at one junction end, which may reflect a read error. The chain couples TRBV7-7 to TRBJ2-7, with D perhaps TRBD1 (5 bases). Germline values: CDR1 SSHAT, CDR2 FNYEAQ (reference sequence). This CDR3 has 15 residues. CDR3 nucleotide sequence: TGTGCTAGCAGCTTAGGTCCGGGTACAGGATACGAGCAGTACTTC. Translated: CASSLGPGTGYEQYF.

J is TRBJ1-1 and V is TRBV7-2, with 7 bases that match TRBD1. Germline V CDR1 and CDR2: SGHTA, FQGNSA. CDR3 length: 17 residues. With V trimmed by 1 base and J by 4 bases, 12 bases remained unmatched. The CDR3: CASSLGTGVFGTTEAFF. In DNA, the CDR3 is TGTGCCAGCAGCTTAGGTACAGGGGTCTTCGGAACCACTGAAGCTTTCTTT.

The chain joins TRBV29-1 to TRBJ2-7; 9 bases agree with TRBD1. The V gene end was trimmed by 6 bases and the J gene end by 4 bases; junction bases not matched to a gene: 4. The CDR3 length is 12 residues. Germline CDR1 reads SQVTM; CDR2 reads ANQGSEA. This chain's CDR3 is CSVADRGYEQYF. DNA for the CDR3: TGCAGCGTAGCGGACAGGGGTTACGAGCAGTACTTC.

V usage is TRBV28 and J usage is TRBJ2-7; D might be TRBD2 (6 bases). Germline CDR1 reads MDHEN; CDR2 reads SYDVKM. V lost 5 bases, J lost 1 base, and 12 bases lay in between. The CDR3 contains 14 residues. The CDR3 DNA sequence: TGTGCCAGCAGTGGGACTTGGCCTTCCTACGAGCAGTACTTC. Protein product: CASSGTWPSYEQYF.

Only one count was recorded for this clone. This chain links TRBV6-4 with TRBJ2-3, with 9 bases identical to TRBD1. CDR3 size: 16 residues. Per the germline V gene, CDR1 is MRHNA and CDR2 is SNTAGT. Unmatched junction bases numbered 8, after V lost 6 bases and J lost 1 base. The CDR3 DNA is TGTGCCAGCAGCGAACAGACAGGGGGAGGCACAGATACGCAGTATTTT. Its protein is CASSEQTGGGTDTQYF.

The chain combines TRBV28 with TRBJ2-1; D is uncertain. This CDR3 region has 13 residues. CDR1 is MDHEN and CDR2 is SYDVKM in the germline V gene. The V end lost 3 bases, the J end lost 9 bases, and 12 bases lay between the germline ends. This CDR3 reads CASSFLEVGEQFF. CDR3 bases: TGTGCCAGCAGTTTCCTCGAGGTCGGTGAGCAGTTCTTC.

V and J are TRBV11-2 and TRBJ2-5, with 8 bases aligning to TRBD2. Per germline, CDR1 SGHAT and CDR2 FQNNGV. This CDR3 has 15 residues. With V trimmed by 3 bases and J by 5 bases, 8 bases remained unmatched. The CDR3 sequence: CASSFRLAGLETQYF. DNA for the CDR3: TGTGCCAGCAGCTTCCGATTAGCGGGGCTGGAGACCCAGTACTTC.

Concerning this clone itself: At one boundary the junction diverges from the germline segment, which might be a read error. The chain couples TRBV5-4 to TRBJ2-1; 7 bases agree with TRBD2. In germline, CDR1 is SGHNT, CDR2 YYREEE (reference sequence). The CDR3 runs 15 residues. CDR3 DNA sequence: TGTGCCAGCAGCTTTACGGGACTATCCTCCAATGAGCAGTTCTTC. Protein product: CASSFTGLSSNEQFF.

The chain employs TRBV6-1 and TRBJ2-7, with TRBD1 matching 9 bases. Germline CDR1 MNHNS, CDR2 SASEGT. J was trimmed by 6 bases and V by 8 bases; bases with no gene match: 11. There are 14 residues in the CDR3. CDR3 in amino acids: CASGGQGKTAEQYF. Here the CDR3 DNA reads TGTGCCAGCGGGGGACAGGGTAAAACAGCCGAGCAGTACTTC.

V and J are TRBV7-9 and TRBJ2-7, with 7 bases aligning to TRBD1. V shed 4 bases, J shed 3 bases, and the junction held 21 bases outside the gene matches. The CDR3 is 19 amino acids. From germline, CDR1 is SEHNR and CDR2 FQNEAQ (reference sequence). CDR3 protein: CASSSAKGQVNDSHYEQYF. The CDR3 coding sequence is TGTGCCAGCAGCTCGGCAAAAGGACAGGTTAATGATTCCCACTACGAGCAGTACTTC.